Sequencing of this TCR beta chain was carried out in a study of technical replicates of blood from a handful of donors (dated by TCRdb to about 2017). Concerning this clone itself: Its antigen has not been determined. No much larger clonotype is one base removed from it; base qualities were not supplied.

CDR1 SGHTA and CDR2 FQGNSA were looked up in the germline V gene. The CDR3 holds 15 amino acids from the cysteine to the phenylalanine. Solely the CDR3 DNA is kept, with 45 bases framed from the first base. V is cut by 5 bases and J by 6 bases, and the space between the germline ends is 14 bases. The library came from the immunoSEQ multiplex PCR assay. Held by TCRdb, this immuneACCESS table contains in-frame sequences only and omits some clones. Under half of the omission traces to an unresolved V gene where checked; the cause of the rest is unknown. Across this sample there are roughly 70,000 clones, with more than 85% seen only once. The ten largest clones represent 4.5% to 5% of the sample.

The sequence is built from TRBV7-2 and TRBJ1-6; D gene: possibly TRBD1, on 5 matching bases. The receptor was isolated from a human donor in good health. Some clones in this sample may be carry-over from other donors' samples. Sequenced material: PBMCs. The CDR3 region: CASSAVGASNSPLHF. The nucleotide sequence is TGTGCCAGCAGCGCAGTTGGGGCTTCTAATTCACCCCTCCACTTT. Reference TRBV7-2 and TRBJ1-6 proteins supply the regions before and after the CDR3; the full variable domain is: GAGVSQSPSNKVTEKGKDVELRCDPISGHTALYWYRQSLGQGLEFLIYFQGNSAPDKSGLPSDRFSAERTGGSVSTLTIQRTQQEDSAVYLCASSAVGASNSPLHFGNGTRLTVT.